The source of this T cell receptor (beta chain) is a study of monozygotic twins with inflammatory bowel disease. Germline V gene lookup returns CDR1 LGHDT and CDR2 YNNKEL (reference sequence). This CDR3 region has 15 residues. Through template switching, UMIs that included a 6-nucleotide sample barcode were added. Amplification of TCRalpha and TCRbeta cDNA involved two nested PCRs that ran for approximately 16 and 10 cycles. Following a re-call of the 5' RACE reads, TCRdb has one entry per CDR3 protein and lacks DNA. The sample totals around 40,000 distinct CDR3 sequences; its top ten clones hold 4% to 6.5%. Skipping T cell sorting, the study isolated total RNA directly from whole blood.

The sequencing input was blood. The chain carries TRBV3-1 and TRBJ1-1; TCRdb's assignment of TRBD1 cannot be checked, as there is no DNA. The sequence derives from a human donor with ulcerative colitis or Crohn's disease, or a healthy co-twin of an affected twin (not recorded which). CDR3 loop: CASSRMTGLNTEAFF.